This record looks at one TCR beta chain sequence and its context. No antigen is known for it. This CDR3 is built from 15 residues. Trimming at V came to 6 bases and at J to 0 bases, leaving 1 base not matched to a gene. Per the germline V gene, CDR1 is SGHRS and CDR2 is YFSETQ. The method was immunoSEQ multiplex PCR; TCRdb's version includes in-frame clones alone and lacks a portion of them. The sample contains over 400,000 clones, about 92% of which appear only once. The data were obtained in a study of Ad26.COV2.S vaccination and SARS-CoV-2 variants. Sample treatment: around 19 received Ad26.COV2.S at low or high dose, single or two shots; about 5 received placebo; per-sample allocation not given. The investigators took samples on day 63 after the first vaccine or placebo injection. Study conclusions and caveats: The TCR-based breadth and depth measures might underestimate overall T cell responses.

V and J are TRBV5-1 and TRBJ2-1; 12 positions match TRBD2. Sequencing used peripheral blood, obtained in a trial of Ad26.COV2.S vaccine versus placebo. This clonotype originated in a person between 18 and 60 years old who received the Ad26.COV2.S COVID-19 vaccine or a placebo. Here the CDR3 DNA reads TGCGCCAGCAAGACTAGCGGGAGCTCCTACAATGAGCAGTTCTTC. It codes for CASKTSGSSYNEQFF. The entire variable domain, with the rest obtained from reference TRBV5-1 and TRBJ2-1, is as follows: KAGVTQTPRYLIKTRGQQVTLSCSPISGHRSVSWYQQTPGQGLQFLFEYFSETQRNKGNFPGRFSGRQFSNSRSEMNVSTLELGDSALYLCASKTSGSSYNEQFFGPGTRLTVL.